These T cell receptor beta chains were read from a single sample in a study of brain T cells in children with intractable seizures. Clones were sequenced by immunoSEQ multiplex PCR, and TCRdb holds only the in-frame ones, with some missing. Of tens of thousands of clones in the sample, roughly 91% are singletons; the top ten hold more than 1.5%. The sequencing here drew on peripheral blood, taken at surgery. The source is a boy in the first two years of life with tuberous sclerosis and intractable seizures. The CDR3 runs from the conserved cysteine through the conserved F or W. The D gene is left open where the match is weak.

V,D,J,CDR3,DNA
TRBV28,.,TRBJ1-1,CASTLLGYTEAFF,TGTGCCAGCACCCTCCTCGGGTACACTGAAGCTTTCTTT
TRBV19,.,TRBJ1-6,CASSIKGRPSYNSPLHF,TGTGCCAGTAGTATAAAGGGCAGGCCCTCCTATAATTCACCCCTCCACTTT
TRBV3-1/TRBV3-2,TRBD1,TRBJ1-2,CASSQADRALRGYTF,TGTGCCAGCAGCCAAGCTGACAGGGCCTTGAGGGGCTACACCTTC
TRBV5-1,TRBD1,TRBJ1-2,CASSLRQGGGYGYTF,TGCGCCAGCAGCCTGCGACAGGGAGGAGGGTATGGCTACACCTTC
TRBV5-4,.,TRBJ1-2,CASSLGVGVGGYTF,TGTGCCAGCAGCTTGGGGGTAGGGGTCGGTGGCTACACCTTC
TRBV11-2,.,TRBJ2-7,CASSLIDEQYF,TGTGCCAGCAGCTTAATCGACGAGCAGTACTTC
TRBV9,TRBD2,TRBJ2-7,CASSAGLALDEQYF,TGTGCCAGCAGCGCGGGACTAGCGCTGGACGAGCAGTACTTC
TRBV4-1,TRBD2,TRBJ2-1,CASSQWTSGGNSYNEQFF,TGCGCCAGCAGCCAATGGACTAGCGGGGGGAATTCCTACAATGAGCAGTTCTTC
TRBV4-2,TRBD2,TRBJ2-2,CASSQVSLAGGSNTGELFF,TGTGCCAGCAGCCAAGTATCACTAGCGGGAGGTTCGAACACCGGGGAGCTGTTTTTT
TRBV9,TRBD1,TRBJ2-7,CASSVGGQGAYEQYF,TGTGCCAGCAGCGTAGGGGGACAGGGGGCTTACGAGCAGTACTTC
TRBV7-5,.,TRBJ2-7,CARSSDLGFPYEQYF,TGTGCCAGAAGCTCGGACTTGGGTTTCCCCTACGAGCAGTACTTC
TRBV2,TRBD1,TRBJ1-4,CASSETGGREKLFF,TGTGCCAGCAGTGAGACAGGGGGTCGAGAAAAACTGTTTTTT
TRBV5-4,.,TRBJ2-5,CASSLSAGEQETQYF,TGTGCCAGCAGCTTGTCGGCGGGTGAACAAGAGACCCAGTACTTC